The next 3 T cell receptor beta chains were all read from a single sample in a study of regulatory dendritic cells for organ transplantation. Sequenced by immunoSEQ multiplex PCR; TCRdb stores in-frame clones only, minus some. The sample contains about 29,000 clones, 75% to 80% of which appear only once. Sequenced sample: memory CD4+ T cells from blood. Subset defined: CD45RO+ memory T cells. The source of these receptors is a human donor in good health.

The rearrangement joins TRBV28 to TRBJ1-3, with D possibly TRBD1 on 5 matching bases. The germline V gene has CDR1 MDHEN and CDR2 SYDVKM. This CDR3 region has 15 residues. Trimming shortened V by 5 bases and J by 1 base, and 12 bases separated the two germline ends. CDR3 in DNA: TGTGCCAGCAGTCCATACGGGACTTCTGGAAACACCATATATTTT. This gives the protein CASSPYGTSGNTIYF.

The chain recombines TRBV18 with TRBJ2-1, with 7 bases identical to TRBD2. Per the germline V gene, CDR1 is KGHSH and CDR2 is LQKENI. The CDR3 runs to 12 residues. The V segment lost 10 bases and the J segment 10 bases; nucleotides outside the gene matches: 10. Here the CDR3 reads CATRGEGNEQFF. The CDR3 DNA follows: TGTGCCACCCGGGGGGAAGGTAACGAGCAGTTCTTC.

The CDR3 region has the DNA TGTGCCAGCGGAGACAGGGTGGTCGAAGAGACCCAGTACTTC. Translation: CASGDRVVEETQYF. This chain connects TRBV18 to TRBJ2-5; 7 nucleotides line up with TRBD1. Looked up from germline, CDR1 is KGHSH and CDR2 is LQKENI. This CDR3 has 14 residues. The J segment lost 3 bases and the V segment lost 8 bases, leaving 9 bases of the junction unmatched.